The 11 T cell receptor beta chains given below trace back to one sample, sequenced in a study of shared clonotypes between healthy human individuals. The assay was immunoSEQ multiplex PCR, and TCRdb's table has in-frame clones only and misses some. Found here are about 1.5 million clones, about 98% of them singletons; the top ten hold roughly 0.4%. Sequencing was carried out using naive CD4+ T cells sorted from blood. Subset indicated: CD45RA+ positively selected. These receptors were collected from a man aged 25-45 years in good health.

The gene calls are TRBV5-4 and TRBJ1-1; D is uncertain. The germline CDR1 and CDR2 sequences are SGHNT and YYREEE (reference sequence). Trimming stripped 5 bases from V and 5 bases from J, with 13 bases between. CDR3 size: 13 residues. The CDR3, as DNA: TGTGCCAGCAGATTAGGACCGGGAACTGAAGCTTTCTTT. Translation: CASRLGPGTEAFF.

The genes are TRBV9 and TRBJ2-7; a weak D match, TRBD2 (9 bases). CDR1 SGDLS and CDR2 YYNGEE come from the germline V gene. This CDR3 is built from 20 residues. V was clipped by 0 bases and J by 7 bases, with 32 bases between them. This CDR3 reads CASSVGLFGAKERGDREQYF. The CDR3 DNA is TGTGCCAGCAGCGTAGGATTATTTGGGGCTAAGGAGCGGGGGGACAGGGAGCAGTACTTC. The full variable domain, in which reference TRBV9 and TRBJ2-7 provide the parts outside the CDR3, is DSGVTQTPKHLITATGQRVTLRCSPRSGDLSVYWYQQSLDQGLQFLIQYYNGEERAKGNILERFSAQQFPDLHSELNLSSLELGDSALYFCASSVGLFGAKERGDREQYFGPGTRLTVT.

V is TRBV5-1 and J is TRBJ2-1; D is possibly TRBD2 (6 bases). CDR1 is SGHRS, CDR2 YFSETQ, per germline. This CDR3 has 17 residues. The V end lost 4 bases, the J end lost 4 bases, and 21 bases lay between the germline ends. The CDR3 sequence: CASSRLGSVVSYNEQFF. The CDR3, as DNA: TGCGCCAGCAGCCGACTAGGGAGCGTAGTTAGTTACAATGAGCAGTTCTTC.

Notes on this clone: In the same sample, other DNA sequences code for this CDR3. V gene TRBV11-3 combines with J gene TRBJ2-7, with D tentatively TRBD2 (5 bases). CDR1 and CDR2 from the germline V gene are SGHNT and YENEEA. V gave up 3 bases and J gave up 4 bases, with 10 bases separating them. The CDR3 is made up of 13 amino acids. CDR3 sequence: CASSLGSGYEQYF. DNA for the CDR3: TGTGCCAGCAGCTTGGGGAGCGGTTACGAGCAGTACTTC.

This CDR3 is CASSLSRQQNYGYTF. The DNA for the CDR3 is TGTGCCAGCAGCTTAAGTAGGCAGCAGAACTATGGCTACACCTTC. This rearrangement joins TRBV7-2 to TRBJ1-2; D remains ambiguous. This CDR3 contains 15 residues. V lost 2 bases to trimming and J lost 2 bases, with 12 bases between them. Germline V CDR1 and CDR2: SGHTA, FQGNSA.

The CDR3 spells CASSLANDRLNYEQYF. CDR3 coding DNA: TGCGCCAGCAGCTTGGCCAATGACAGATTAAACTACGAGCAGTACTTC. The gene calls are TRBV5-1 and TRBJ2-7; a weak D match, TRBD1 (5 bases). The length of the CDR3 is 16 residues. With 0 bases removed from V and 3 bases from J, the gap between germline ends came to 16 bases. Germline CDR1 is SGHRS and CDR2 is YFSETQ.

This chain links TRBV27 with TRBJ1-5; perhaps TRBD1 as D (5 bases). Germline V gene data show CDR1 as MNHEY and CDR2 as SMNVEV (reference sequence). The length of the CDR3 is 16 residues. The V end lost 3 bases, the J end lost 5 bases, and 17 bases lay between the germline ends. CDR3 coding DNA: TGTGCCAGCAGTTTGGCGCATGGACAACTTCATCAGCCCCAGCATTTT. Translation: CASSLAHGQLHQPQHF.

The J gene is TRBJ2-5, the V gene TRBV19, with no clear D. Gene TRBJ2-7 matches the end of the DNA better, so the J call may be wrong. Germline values: CDR1 LNHDA, CDR2 SQIVND (reference sequence). This CDR3 is built from 12 residues. Here the CDR3 DNA reads TGTGCCAGTAGTATGGTCGGCTACGAGCAGTACTTC. As protein: CASSMVGYEQYF.

The genes are TRBV5-1 and TRBJ2-3; D is perhaps TRBD1 or TRBD2 (6 bases each). V shed 2 bases and J shed 5 bases, with 12 bases lying between them. The CDR3 covers 14 residues. CDR1 and CDR2 (germline): SGHRS, YFSETQ. This chain's CDR3 is CASSLQGLGDTQYF. The CDR3 nucleotides read TGCGCCAGCAGCTTACAGGGACTGGGAGATACGCAGTATTTT. Variable domain in full (rest from reference TRBV5-1 and TRBJ2-3): KAGVTQTPRYLIKTRGQQVTLSCSPISGHRSVSWYQQTPGQGLQFLFEYFSETQRNKGNFPGRFSGRQFSNSRSEMNVSTLELGDSALYLCASSLQGLGDTQYFGPGTRLTVL.

The chain combines TRBV6-5 with TRBJ2-7, with D possibly called TRBD1 or TRBD2 (5 bases each). The germline V gene encodes CDR1 MNHEY and CDR2 SVGAGI. V was clipped by 0 bases and J by 5 bases, with 14 bases between them. CDR3 length: 15 amino acids. The CDR3 bases are TGTGCCAGCAGTTACTCGGACGGGACGGTAAACGAGCAGTACTTC. Protein product: CASSYSDGTVNEQYF.

The chain links TRBV5-1 to TRBJ2-1, with 7 bases lining up with TRBD2. Germline trimming cut 0 bases from V and 5 bases from J; bases unmatched to any gene: 8. The germline V gene encodes CDR1 SGHRS and CDR2 YFSETQ. The CDR3 is made up of 16 amino acids. The CDR3 DNA sequence: TGCGCCAGCAGCTTGGAACCGAGGCGGGGGAACAATGAGCAGTTCTTC. Its protein product is CASSLEPRRGNNEQFF. Full variable domain (remainder filled in from reference TRBV5-1 and TRBJ2-1): KAGVTQTPRYLIKTRGQQVTLSCSPISGHRSVSWYQQTPGQGLQFLFEYFSETQRNKGNFPGRFSGRQFSNSRSEMNVSTLELGDSALYLCASSLEPRRGNNEQFFGPGTRLTVL.